One sample yielded the 9 T cell receptor beta chains listed below, sequenced in a study of cytomegalovirus exposure and HLA in healthy donors. The assay was immunoSEQ multiplex PCR, and TCRdb's table has in-frame clones only and misses some. The table includes around 400,000 clones, about nine tenths detected once. Sequenced material: PBMCs. The source is a woman younger than 35 in good health and CMV-seronegative.

This clone has just one count. This chain uses TRBV29-1 with TRBJ2-7; a possible D gene is TRBD1 (6 bases). Germline-derived CDR1 and CDR2 are SQVTM and ANQGSEA. This CDR3 comprises 14 residues. The V end was cut by 6 bases, the J end by 0 bases, with 15 bases between. The CDR3 nucleotides are TGCAGCGTGGATATCGGGACAAACTCCTACGAGCAGTACTTC. Its protein is CSVDIGTNSYEQYF.

This clone showed up just once. The CDR3 protein is CASSQPPGGEQFF. CDR3 sequence (DNA): TGTGCCAGCAGCCAACCTCCAGGGGGTGAGCAGTTCTTC. V gene TRBV7-2 combines with J gene TRBJ2-1, with TRBD1 matching 7 bases. J gave up 9 bases and V 5 bases, and 7 bases lay outside the gene matches. This CDR3 is built from 13 residues. Germline values: CDR1 SGHTA, CDR2 FQGNSA.

This clone has more than one count but fewer than ten. This sequence joins TRBV30 and TRBJ1-5; possibly TRBD1 for D (6 bases). Per the germline V gene, CDR1 is GTSNPN and CDR2 is SVGIG (reference sequence). There are 11 residues in the CDR3. Trimming shortened V by 0 bases and J by 10 bases, and 7 bases separated the two germline ends. The CDR3 protein is CAWSVQGPQHF. CDR3 bases: TGTGCCTGGAGTGTACAGGGTCCCCAGCATTTT. Combining the CDR3 with reference TRBV30 and TRBJ1-5 gives the whole variable domain SQTIHQWPATLVQPVGSPLSLECTVEGTSNPNLYWYRQAAGRGLQLLFYSVGIGQISSEVPQNLSASRPQDRQFILSSKKLLLSDSGFYLCAWSVQGPQHFGDGTRLSIL.

The chain uses TRBV28 and TRBJ2-1, with 10 positions matching TRBD1. CDR3 size: 15 residues. Trimming took 5 bases from V and 9 from J; bases not matched to a gene: 10. Germline V gene data show CDR1 as MDHEN and CDR2 as SYDVKM. CDR3 region: CASSLTPGTGVEQFF. CDR3 DNA: TGTGCCAGCAGTCTCACTCCCGGGACAGGGGTTGAGCAGTTCTTC.

This clone has a handful of counts. V usage is TRBV27 and J usage is TRBJ2-1; maybe TRBD2 (5 bases). This CDR3 is built from 15 residues. Germline-derived CDR1 and CDR2 are MNHEY and SMNVEV (reference sequence). V was clipped by 6 bases and J by 7 bases, with 19 bases between them. CDR3 region: CASSEGGRRVNEQFF. CDR3 coding DNA: TGTGCCAGCAGCGAAGGAGGTCGTCGGGTAAATGAGCAGTTCTTC.

This rearrangement joins TRBV2 to TRBJ1-1; no firm D call. Per the germline V gene, CDR1 is SNHLY and CDR2 is FYNNEI. This CDR3 contains 16 residues. V was shortened by 5 bases and J by 0 bases, with 16 bases between the two germline ends. CDR3 DNA sequence: TGTGCCAGCAGTTTCCTTAAAAGTCAGATGAACACTGAAGCTTTCTTT. Translation: CASSFLKSQMNTEAFF.

The chain uses TRBV5-6 and TRBJ2-1, with a weak D call TRBD2 (6 bases). The V gene lost 4 bases and the J gene lost 4 bases, with 12 bases spanning the gap. CDR3 length: 14 amino acids. Germline lookup yields CDR1 SGHDT and CDR2 YYEEEE. The CDR3 DNA reads TGTGCCAGCAGCAGAGCGGGTACTTACAATGAGCAGTTCTTC. Its protein is CASSRAGTYNEQFF. Full variable domain (remainder filled in from reference TRBV5-6 and TRBJ2-1): DAGVTQSPTHLIKTRGQQVTLRCSPKSGHDTVSWYQQALGQGPQFIFQYYEEEERQRGNFPDRFSGHQFPNYSSELNVNALLLGDSALYLCASSRAGTYNEQFFGPGTRLTVL.

In nucleotides, the CDR3 is TGCGCCAGCAGCCAACCGGGACAGGGAGGCACTGAAGCTTTCTTT. This encodes CASSQPGQGGTEAFF. V and J are TRBV4-1 and TRBJ1-1; 9 nucleotides align to TRBD1. Germline V gives CDR1 MGHRA, CDR2 YSYEKL. CDR3 length equals 15 residues. The J segment lost 4 bases and the V segment lost 2 bases, leaving 5 bases of the junction unmatched.

The V call is TRBV30, the J call TRBJ2-7, with 9 bases matching TRBD2. Germline CDR1 and CDR2: GTSNPN and SVGIG (reference sequence). Trimming at V came to 3 bases and at J to 7 bases, leaving 10 bases not matched to a gene. The CDR3 totals 14 residues. The CDR3 loop reads CAWRGLAGEREQYF. DNA for the CDR3: TGTGCCTGGAGGGGATTAGCGGGAGAAAGGGAGCAGTACTTC.